This entry features one TCR beta chain sequence. The assay was immunoSEQ multiplex PCR, and TCRdb's table has in-frame clones only and misses some. The table records about 200,000 clones, approximately 86% of them present only once. These data come from a study of blood T cell repertoires in COVID-19. As for the study in general: Collection of acute and convalescent COVID-19 samples took place in the United States, Italy and Spain. Sample material is recorded as cDNA or gDNA derived from T cells, B-cell-depleted T cells, or PBMCs.

The study drew participants aged about 18 to 95 years from approximately 23 US areas. Each participant's cohort was designated according to participant-reported clinical history. Per germline, CDR1 SEHNR and CDR2 FQNEAQ (reference sequence). The CDR3 totals 15 residues. V was clipped by 3 bases and J by 0 bases; unmatched bases: 2. The sequenced sample was PBMCs or T cells enriched from blood (not recorded which). The sequence derives from a woman in her twenties or thirties who had been exposed to COVID-19. The chain carries TRBV7-9 and TRBJ1-1; 9 nucleotides line up with TRBD1. This CDR3 reads CASSLGQGLNTEAFF. DNA of the CDR3: TGTGCCAGCAGCTTGGGACAGGGTTTGAACACTGAAGCTTTCTTT.